These T cell receptor beta chains were read from a single sample in a study of blood T cell repertoires in COVID-19. Clones were sequenced by immunoSEQ multiplex PCR, and TCRdb holds only the in-frame ones, with some missing. The sample consists of a few hundred thousand clones, 90% of them appearing once. Sequencing was done on a sample of peripheral blood. The source of these receptors is a woman aged 30 to 39 with COVID-19, enrolled during active disease. CDR3s include the opening cysteine and the closing phenylalanine or tryptophan. The D gene is left open where the match is weak. The size entry is marked missing in some rows and otherwise reads once, few, many or a size class.

v_gene	abundance	j_gene	d_gene	CDR3aa	CDR3nt
TRBV15	NA	TRBJ1-5	TRBD1	CATSRGTGETGVQHF	TGTGCCACCAGCAGGGGGACAGGGGAGACTGGAGTCCAGCATTTT
TRBV24-1	NA	TRBJ1-2	NA	CATSGWDGYTF	TGTGCCACCTCGGGATGGGATGGCTACACCTTC
TRBV27	once	TRBJ2-3	NA	CASSVLDTSTDTQYF	TGTGCCAGCAGTGTTTTGGACACTAGCACAGATACGCAGTATTTT
TRBV11-2	NA	TRBJ1-2	NA	CASSRGGSYGYTF	TGTGCCAGCAGCCGGGGGGGATCCTATGGCTACACCTTC
TRBV5-4	NA	TRBJ2-3	TRBD1	CASSLAQGAADTQYF	TGTGCCAGCAGCTTGGCGCAGGGGGCTGCAGATACGCAGTATTTT
TRBV15	NA	TRBJ2-3	TRBD2	CATSRDKLAVNTQYF	TGTGCCACCAGCAGAGATAAACTAGCGGTGAATACGCAGTATTTT
TRBV21-1	few	TRBJ2-1	NA	CASSIAGGYNEQFF	TGTGCCAGCAGCATAGCGGGAGGCTACAATGAGCAGTTCTTC
TRBV28	NA	TRBJ1-2	NA	CATYDRSNYGYTF	TGTGCCACCTATGACAGATCTAACTATGGCTACACCTTC
TRBV2	once	TRBJ1-1	NA	CASRIEGVGTEAFF	TGTGCCAGCCGAATCGAGGGAGTAGGTACTGAAGCTTTCTTT
TRBV18	NA	TRBJ1-1	NA	CASSPSAGLTEAFF	TGTGCCAGCTCACCATCGGCGGGGCTGACTGAAGCTTTCTTT
TRBV19	NA	TRBJ2-7	TRBD2	CASSPGGDSYEQYF	TGTGCCAGTAGCCCGGGGGGGGATTCCTACGAGCAGTACTTC
TRBV27	NA	TRBJ1-1	NA	CASSNLGAAEAFF	TGTGCCAGCAGCAACCTTGGAGCGGCAGAAGCTTTCTTT
TRBV5-1	NA	TRBJ2-3	TRBD2	CATGLAGGITDTQYF	TGCGCCACCGGACTAGCGGGAGGGATCACAGATACGCAGTATTTT
TRBV7-3	NA	TRBJ2-1	TRBD2	CASSLGLAGVYEQFF	TGTGCCAGCAGCTTAGGACTAGCGGGAGTATATGAGCAGTTCTTC
TRBV4-1	NA	TRBJ2-7	NA	CASSPRQVSAYEQYF	TGCGCCAGCAGCCCAAGACAGGTATCGGCGTACGAGCAGTACTTC
TRBV2	NA	TRBJ1-2	NA	CASEGVYGYTFRCTF	NA
TRBV11-1	NA	TRBJ2-7	TRBD2	CASSSSLAGPYEQYF	TGTGCCAGCAGCTCGTCTTTAGCGGGGCCCTACGAGCAGTACTTC
TRBV5-1	NA	TRBJ2-7	TRBD2	CASSPRLAGGTYEQYF	TGCGCCAGCAGCCCCCGACTAGCGGGAGGAACCTACGAGCAGTACTTC
TRBV6-5	few	TRBJ1-1	NA	CASRSPGSVNTEAFF	TGTGCCAGCAGGTCCCCGGGATCGGTTAACACTGAAGCTTTCTTT
TRBV5-1	few	TRBJ1-5	TRBD1	CASSEQGRGNQPQHF	TGCGCCAGCAGCGAACAGGGGAGAGGCAATCAGCCCCAGCATTTT
TRBV27	NA	TRBJ1-6	TRBD1	CASKTRQGKSPLHF	TGTGCCAGCAAGACAAGACAGGGTAAATCACCCCTCCACTTT
TRBV28	NA	TRBJ1-6	NA	CASSFLAGDNSPLHF	TGTGCCAGCAGTTTTCTGGCAGGGGATAATTCACCCCTCCACTTT
TRBV2	NA	TRBJ1-2	NA	CASRVVDYGYTF	TGTGCCAGTCGAGTGGTAGACTATGGCTACACCTTC
TRBV4-2	NA	TRBJ2-7	TRBD2	CASSQEAGRGSYEQYF	TGTGCCAGCAGCCAAGAAGCGGGGCGGGGCTCCTACGAGCAGTACTTC
TRBV4-1	NA	TRBJ1-2	NA	CASSQPGSSNYGYTF	TGCGCCAGCAGCCAACCGGGGAGCTCCAACTATGGCTACACCTTC
TRBV5-5	NA	TRBJ2-5	NA	CASSLGAGKETQYF	TGTGCCAGCAGCTTGGGGGCAGGGAAAGAGACCCAGTACTTC